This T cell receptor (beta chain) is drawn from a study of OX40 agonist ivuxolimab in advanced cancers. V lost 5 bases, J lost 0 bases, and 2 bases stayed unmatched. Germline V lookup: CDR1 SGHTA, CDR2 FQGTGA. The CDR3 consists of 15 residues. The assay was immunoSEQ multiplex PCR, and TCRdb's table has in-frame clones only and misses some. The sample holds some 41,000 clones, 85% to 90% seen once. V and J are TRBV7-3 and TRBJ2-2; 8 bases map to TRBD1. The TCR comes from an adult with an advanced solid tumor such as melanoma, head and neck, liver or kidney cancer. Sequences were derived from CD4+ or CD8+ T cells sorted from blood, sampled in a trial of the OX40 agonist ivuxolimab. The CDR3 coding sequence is TGTGCCAGCAGCCCGGGACAGGCGAACACCGGGGAGCTGTTTTTT. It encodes CASSPGQANTGELFF.